This T cell receptor (beta chain) was retrieved from a study of human T cells and chemical hapten exposure. Study conclusions and caveats: Alopecia in the donors means their immune response may deviate from healthy people's.

The V and J ends lost 5 bases and 3 bases respectively, with 14 bases between them. This CDR3 region has 14 residues. TCRdb fed the RACE reads into MiXCR, producing one record per CDR3 protein. The sample contains 150,000 to 200,000 distinct CDR3 sequences, about a fifth of which appear only once. Points on this clonotype: The antigen remains unidentified.

Time point specified: patch test 1, 2 weeks after DPC sensitization. Treatment here: therapeutic diphenylcyclopropenone sensitization with weekly scalp DPC. The sample consisted of whole blood, taken in connection with sensitization to the hapten diphenylcyclopropenone (DPC). This sequence was found in a woman aged 45-59 years with alopecia areata. Some clones in this sample may be carry-over from other donors' samples. V usage is TRBV12-3 or TRBV12-4 and J usage is TRBJ2-7; possible D gene TRBD2, 6 bases. CDR3 residues: CASSPPGLSYEQYF. The CDR3 DNA is TGTGCCAGCAGTCCACCGGGACTGAGCTACGAGCAGTACTTC.